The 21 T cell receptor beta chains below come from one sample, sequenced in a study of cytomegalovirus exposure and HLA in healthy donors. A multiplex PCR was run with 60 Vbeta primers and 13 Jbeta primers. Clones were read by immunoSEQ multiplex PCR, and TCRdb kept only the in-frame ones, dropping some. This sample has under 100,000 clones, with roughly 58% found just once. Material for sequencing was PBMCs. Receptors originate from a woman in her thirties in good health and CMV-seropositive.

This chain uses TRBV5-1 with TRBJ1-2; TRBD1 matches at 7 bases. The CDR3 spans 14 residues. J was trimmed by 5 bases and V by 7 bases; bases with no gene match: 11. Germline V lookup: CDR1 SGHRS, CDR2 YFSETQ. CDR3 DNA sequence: TGCGCCAGCGGCACGGGACAGCACAAATATGGCTACACCTTC. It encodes CASGTGQHKYGYTF.

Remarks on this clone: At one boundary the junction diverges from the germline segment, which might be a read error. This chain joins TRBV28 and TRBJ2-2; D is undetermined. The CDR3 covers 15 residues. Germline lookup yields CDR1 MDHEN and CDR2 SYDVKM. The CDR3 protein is CASRLYSSNTGELFF. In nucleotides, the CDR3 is TGTGCCAGCCGTTTGTACAGCTCGAACACCGGGGAGCTGTTTTTT.

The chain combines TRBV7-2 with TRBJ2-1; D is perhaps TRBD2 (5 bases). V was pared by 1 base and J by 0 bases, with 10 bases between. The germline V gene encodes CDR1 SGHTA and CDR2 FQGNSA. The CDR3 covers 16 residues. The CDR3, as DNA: TGTGCCAGCAGCTTAGGGTCGGGGAGCTCCTACAATGAGCAGTTCTTC. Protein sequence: CASSLGSGSSYNEQFF.

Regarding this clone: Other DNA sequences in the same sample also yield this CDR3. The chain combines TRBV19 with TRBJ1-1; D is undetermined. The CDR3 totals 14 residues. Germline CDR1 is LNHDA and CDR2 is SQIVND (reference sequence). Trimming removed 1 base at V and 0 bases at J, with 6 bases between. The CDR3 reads CASSIASVNTEAFF. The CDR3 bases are TGTGCCAGTAGTATAGCCAGCGTGAACACTGAAGCTTTCTTT. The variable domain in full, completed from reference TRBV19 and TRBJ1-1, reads DGGITQSPKYLFRKEGQNVTLSCEQNLNHDAMYWYRQDPGQGLRLIYYSQIVNDFQKGDIAEGYSVSREKKESFPLTVTSAQKNPTAFYLCASSIASVNTEAFFGQGTRLTVV.

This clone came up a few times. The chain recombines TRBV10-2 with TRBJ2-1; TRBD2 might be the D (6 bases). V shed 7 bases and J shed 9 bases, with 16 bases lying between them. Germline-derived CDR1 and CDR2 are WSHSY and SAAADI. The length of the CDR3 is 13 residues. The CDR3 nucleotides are TGCGCCAGCACTCCTCTGCGGGGTGCTGAGCAGTTCTTC. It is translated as CASTPLRGAEQFF.

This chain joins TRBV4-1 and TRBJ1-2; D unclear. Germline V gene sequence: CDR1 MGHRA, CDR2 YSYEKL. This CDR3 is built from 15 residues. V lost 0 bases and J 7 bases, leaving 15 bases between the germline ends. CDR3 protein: CASSQDLDPRSGYTF. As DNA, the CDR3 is TGCGCCAGCAGCCAAGATTTGGATCCTAGGTCTGGCTACACCTTC.

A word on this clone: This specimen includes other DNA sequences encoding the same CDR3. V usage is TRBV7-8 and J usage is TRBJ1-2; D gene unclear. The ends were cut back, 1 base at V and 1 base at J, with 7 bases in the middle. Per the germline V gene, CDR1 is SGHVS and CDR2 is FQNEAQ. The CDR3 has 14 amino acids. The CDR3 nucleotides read TGTGCCAGCAGCTTAGTCGCCGGTAACTATGGCTACACCTTC. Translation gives CASSLVAGNYGYTF.

CDR3 protein: CASSEAGTQETQYF. The CDR3 DNA sequence: TGTGCCAGCAGTGAAGCCGGTACCCAAGAGACCCAGTACTTC. The V call is TRBV6-1, the J call TRBJ2-5; no firm D call. Per the germline V gene, CDR1 is MNHNS and CDR2 is SASEGT. The CDR3 consists of 14 residues. Trimming took 0 bases from V and 1 from J, leaving 6 bases between them.

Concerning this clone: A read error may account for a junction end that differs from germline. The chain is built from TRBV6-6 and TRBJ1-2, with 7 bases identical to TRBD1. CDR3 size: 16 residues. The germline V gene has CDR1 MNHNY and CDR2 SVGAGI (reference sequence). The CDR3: CASSDSNTGQPYGYPF. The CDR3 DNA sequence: TGTGCCAGCAGTGACTCGAATACGGGACAGCCCTATGGCTACCCCTTC.

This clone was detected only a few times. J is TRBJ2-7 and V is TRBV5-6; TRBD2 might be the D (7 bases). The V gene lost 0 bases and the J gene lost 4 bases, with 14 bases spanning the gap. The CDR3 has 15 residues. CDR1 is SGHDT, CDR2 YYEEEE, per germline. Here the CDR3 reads CASSLDSGGAYEQYF. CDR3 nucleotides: TGTGCCAGCAGCTTGGATTCTGGGGGGGCGTACGAGCAGTACTTC.

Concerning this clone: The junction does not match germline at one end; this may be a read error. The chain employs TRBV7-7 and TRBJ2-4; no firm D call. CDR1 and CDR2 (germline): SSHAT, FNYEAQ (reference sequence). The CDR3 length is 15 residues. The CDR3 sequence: CASSPRKKAKNIQYF. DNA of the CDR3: TGTGCTAGCAGCCCGAGAAAGAAAGCCAAAAACATTCAGTACTTC.

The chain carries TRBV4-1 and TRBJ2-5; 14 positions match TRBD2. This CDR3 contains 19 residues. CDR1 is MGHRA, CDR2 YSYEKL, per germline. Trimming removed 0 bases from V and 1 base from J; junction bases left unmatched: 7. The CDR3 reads CASSQEKGLAGAVQETQYF. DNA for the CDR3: TGCGCCAGCAGCCAAGAAAAGGGACTAGCGGGGGCCGTCCAAGAGACCCAGTACTTC.

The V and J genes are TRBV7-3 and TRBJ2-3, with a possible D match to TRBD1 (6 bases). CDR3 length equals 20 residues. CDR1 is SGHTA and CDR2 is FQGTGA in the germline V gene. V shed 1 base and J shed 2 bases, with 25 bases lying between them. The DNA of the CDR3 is TGTGCCAGCAGCTTAAGGGCCCCCATCCAGGGGCCCTCTCTCACAGATACGCAGTATTTT. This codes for CASSLRAPIQGPSLTDTQYF.

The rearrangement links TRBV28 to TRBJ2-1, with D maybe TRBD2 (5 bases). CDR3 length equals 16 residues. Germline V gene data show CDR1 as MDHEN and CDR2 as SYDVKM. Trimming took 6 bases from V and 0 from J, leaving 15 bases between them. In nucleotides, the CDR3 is TGTGCCAGCAGGCAGAGGGTCGGATTCTCCTACAATGAGCAGTTCTTC. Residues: CASRQRVGFSYNEQFF.

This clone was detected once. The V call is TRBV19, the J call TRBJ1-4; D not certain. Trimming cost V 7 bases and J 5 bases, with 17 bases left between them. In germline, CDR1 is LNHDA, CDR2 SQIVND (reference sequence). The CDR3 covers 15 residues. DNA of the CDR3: TGTGCCAGTACCCCATCCCGAGGGCGGAATGAAAAACTGTTTTTT. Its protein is CASTPSRGRNEKLFF.

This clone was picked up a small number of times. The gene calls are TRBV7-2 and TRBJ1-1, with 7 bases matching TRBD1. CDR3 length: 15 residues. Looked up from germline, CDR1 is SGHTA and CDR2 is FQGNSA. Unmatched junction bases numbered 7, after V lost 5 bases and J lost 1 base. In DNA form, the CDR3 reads TGTGCCAGCAGCCGACTTAGACAGGGGAACACTGAAGCTTTCTTT. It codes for CASSRLRQGNTEAFF.

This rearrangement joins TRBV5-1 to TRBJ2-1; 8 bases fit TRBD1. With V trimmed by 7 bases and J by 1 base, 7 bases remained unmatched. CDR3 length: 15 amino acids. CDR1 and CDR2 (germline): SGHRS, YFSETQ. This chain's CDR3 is CASGQGDGSYNEQFF. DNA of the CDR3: TGCGCCAGCGGACAGGGTGACGGGTCCTACAATGAGCAGTTCTTC.

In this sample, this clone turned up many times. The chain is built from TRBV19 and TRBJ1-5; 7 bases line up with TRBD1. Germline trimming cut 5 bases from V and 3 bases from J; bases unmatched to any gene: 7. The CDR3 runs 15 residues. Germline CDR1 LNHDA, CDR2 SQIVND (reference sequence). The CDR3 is CASSAGTAFNQPQHF. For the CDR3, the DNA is TGTGCCAGTAGTGCCGGGACAGCCTTCAATCAGCCCCAGCATTTT.

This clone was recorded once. The CDR3 DNA reads TGCAGCGTTGAAGTTGAGGGCACTGAAGCTTTCTTT. It codes for CSVEVEGTEAFF. V gene TRBV29-1 combines with J gene TRBJ1-1; D ambiguous. The V gene lost 1 base and the J gene lost 4 bases, with 7 bases spanning the gap. CDR3 length: 12 amino acids. From germline, CDR1 is SQVTM and CDR2 ANQGSEA.

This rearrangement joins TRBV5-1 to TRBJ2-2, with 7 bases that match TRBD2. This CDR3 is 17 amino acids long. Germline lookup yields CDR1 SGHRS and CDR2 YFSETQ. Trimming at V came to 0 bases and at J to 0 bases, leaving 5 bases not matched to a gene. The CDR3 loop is CASSLDAAGANTGELFF. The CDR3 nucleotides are TGCGCCAGCAGCTTGGATGCTGCGGGGGCGAACACCGGGGAGCTGTTTTTT.

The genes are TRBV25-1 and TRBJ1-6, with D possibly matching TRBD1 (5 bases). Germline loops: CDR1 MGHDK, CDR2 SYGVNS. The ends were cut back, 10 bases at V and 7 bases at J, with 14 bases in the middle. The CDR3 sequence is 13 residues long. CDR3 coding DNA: TGTGCCACATCCAGGGTAGGGAATTCACCCCTCCACTTT. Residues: CATSRVGNSPLHF.